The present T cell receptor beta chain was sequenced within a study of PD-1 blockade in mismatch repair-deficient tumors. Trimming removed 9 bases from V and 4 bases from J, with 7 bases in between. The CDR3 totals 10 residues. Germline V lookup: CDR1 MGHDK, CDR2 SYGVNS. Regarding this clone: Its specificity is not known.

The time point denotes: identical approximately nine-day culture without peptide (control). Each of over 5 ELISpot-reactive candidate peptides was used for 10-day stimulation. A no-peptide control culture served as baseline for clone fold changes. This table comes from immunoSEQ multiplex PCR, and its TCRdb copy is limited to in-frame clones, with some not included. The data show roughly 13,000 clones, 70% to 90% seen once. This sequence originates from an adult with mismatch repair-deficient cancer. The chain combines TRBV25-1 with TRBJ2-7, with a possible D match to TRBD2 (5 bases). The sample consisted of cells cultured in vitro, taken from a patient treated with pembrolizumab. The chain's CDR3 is CARDLYEQYF. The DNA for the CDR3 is TGTGCCAGGGACTTGTACGAGCAGTACTTC.